What follows are 20 T cell receptor beta chains derived from one specimen sequenced in a study of T cells in Graves' hyperthyroidism and ophthalmopathy. Template material for amplifying TCR beta CDR3 regions consisted of RNA transcripts. TCR CDR3 regions were first amplified by RT-PCR with HTBI primers. TCRdb re-derived calls from the multiplex PCR reads in MiXCR, one entry per CDR3 protein. The sample has a few hundred thousand distinct CDR3 sequences, around 42% seen once. Sequences were obtained from peripheral blood or thyroid tissue (not recorded which). Every receptor here comes from a woman between 18 and 30 years old with Graves' hyperthyroidism.

The V gene is TRBV7-9, the J gene TRBJ1-4; D uncertain. The length of the CDR3 is 16 residues. CDR1 is SEHNR and CDR2 is FQNEAQ in the germline V gene (reference sequence). Deletions cut 5 bases from V and 5 bases from J, with 18 bases between. CDR3 residues: CASSSTSGTYNEKLFF. CDR3 DNA sequence: TGTGCCAGCAGCAGCACTAGCGGAACCTACAATGAAAAACTGTTTTTT.

The J gene is TRBJ2-7, the V gene TRBV7-9; D is uncertain. The J call could be wrong; TRBJ2-1 is a better fit for the DNA end. Germline V CDR1 and CDR2: SEHNR, FQNEAQ (reference sequence). CDR3 length equals 14 residues. The CDR3 DNA follows: TGTGCCAGTCTCTACCCTGAGGATATCGATGAGCAGTTCTTC. It codes for CASLYPEDIDEQFF.

This clonotype was seen repeatedly, ten times or more. V and J are TRBV15 and TRBJ1-5; D is perhaps TRBD1 (6 bases). The CDR3 extends over 12 amino acids. The germline V gene has CDR1 LNHNV and CDR2 YYDKDF (reference sequence). CDR3 DNA sequence: TGTGCTACGGCGAGGGGGAATCAGCCCCAGCATTTT. It specifies CATARGNQPQHF. The complete variable domain, with remaining parts taken from reference TRBV15 and TRBJ1-5, reads DAMVIQNPRYQVTQFGKPVTLSCSQTLNHNVMYWYQQKSSQAPKLLFHYYDKDFNNEADTPDNFQSRRPNTSFCFLDIRSPGLGDTAMYLCATARGNQPQHFGDGTRLSIL.

This clonotype showed up many times. The chain joins TRBV10-3 to TRBJ1-3; 7 bases line up with TRBD1. Germline V lookup: CDR1 ENHRY, CDR2 SYGVKD. The CDR3 is 15 amino acids. V was pared by 6 bases and J by 1 base, with 6 bases of the junction left unmatched. Written as DNA, the CDR3 is TGTGCCATCAGCGACAGGGTACAGTCTGGAAACACCATATATTTT. Protein product: CAISDRVQSGNTIYF.

There are a few counts of this clonotype. A junction end diverges from the germline sequence, so it may reflect a read error. The rearrangement joins TRBV5-1 to TRBJ2-2; D ambiguous. The CDR3 is 16 residues long. The germline V gene encodes CDR1 SGHRS and CDR2 YFSETQ. CDR3 bases: TGTGCCAGCAGCTTGGCCTCCGGGTCGAACACCGGGGAGCTGTTTTTT. Its translation is CASSLASGSNTGELFF.

This clonotype was recorded a few times. The rearrangement joins TRBV19 to TRBJ2-2; TRBD2 matches at 10 bases. In germline, CDR1 is LNHDA, CDR2 SQIVND (reference sequence). The CDR3 is made up of 16 amino acids. The ends lost 10 bases at V and 8 bases at J; junction bases unmatched: 16. DNA for the CDR3: TGTGCCACCGACAGGGGAGGGCTAGCGGGAGTAGGGGAGCTGTTTTTT. This codes for CATDRGGLAGVGELFF. Variable domain in full (rest from reference TRBV19 and TRBJ2-2): DGGITQSPKYLFRKEGQNVTLSCEQNLNHDAMYWYRQDPGQGLRLIYYSQIVNDFQKGDIAEGYSVSREKKESFPLTVTSAQKNPTAFYLCATDRGGLAGVGELFFGEGSRLTVL.

The table lists this clonotype with many counts. The chain links TRBV5-8 to TRBJ2-7; D remains unclear. Germline CDR1 SGHTS, CDR2 YDEGEE. There are 9 residues in the CDR3. The germline V and J ends were trimmed by 4 bases and 7 bases, with 3 bases remaining between them. The CDR3 bases are TGTGCCAGCAGCGGTGAGCAGTACTTC. It yields the protein CASSGEQYF.

V gene TRBV2 combines with J gene TRBJ2-7; 11 bases are a match to TRBD2. The better agreement between TRBJ2-1 and the DNA end casts doubt on the J call. Germline CDR1 reads SNHLY; CDR2 reads FYNNEI. This CDR3 contains 14 residues. The CDR3 DNA sequence: TGTGCCAGCACGGGGACTAGCGGCTACAATGAGCAGTTCTTC. Encoded protein: CASTGTSGYNEQFF.

This clonotype is a singleton in its sample. The V and J genes are TRBV6-1 and TRBJ2-2; D perhaps matches TRBD2 (5 bases). CDR1 is MNHNS and CDR2 is SASEGT in the germline V gene. CDR3 size: 14 residues. Trimming pared 7 bases from V and 5 bases from J, leaving 14 bases between. CDR3 DNA: TGTGCCAGCATGGTGTACGGGGAGACCGGGGAGCTGTTTTTT. Translated: CASMVYGETGELFF.

This clonotype occurred many times. V usage is TRBV6-2 or TRBV6-3 and J usage is TRBJ1-5; no clear D. The CDR3 sequence is 13 residues long. Per the germline V gene, CDR1 is MNHEY and CDR2 is SVGEGT. V was pared by 7 bases and J by 7 bases, with 14 bases between. CDR3 sequence reads: CASTINLIQPQHF. Here the CDR3 DNA reads TGTGCCAGCACCATTAACCTTATACAGCCCCAGCATTTT.

V and J are TRBV29-1 and TRBJ1-1; no firm D call. Germline V CDR1 and CDR2: SQVTM, ANQGSEA. The CDR3 loop spans 14 amino acids. V was clipped by 8 bases and J by 4 bases, with 20 bases between them. The CDR3 spells CSQDGTGRSTEAFF. Here the CDR3 DNA reads TGCAGCCAAGATGGAACCGGGAGGAGCACTGAAGCTTTCTTT.

The CDR3 here is CASRLGTGWNSPLHF. In nucleotides, the CDR3 is TGTGCCAGCAGACTAGGGACAGGGTGGAATTCACCCCTCCACTTT. The V and J genes are TRBV2 and TRBJ1-6, with 9 bases that match TRBD1. Per germline, CDR1 SNHLY and CDR2 FYNNEI. The V segment lost 6 bases and the J segment 7 bases; nucleotides outside the gene matches: 7. There are 15 residues in the CDR3.

The table lists this clonotype with a few counts. The chain employs TRBV7-2 and TRBJ2-5, with a possible D match to TRBD2 (5 bases). The V gene's germline CDR1 is SGHTA and CDR2 FQGNSA. Trimming took off 1 base at V and 5 bases at J, with 11 bases between the two ends. This CDR3 comprises 14 residues. The CDR3 DNA follows: TGTGCCAGCAGCTTAGGGGCTAGCCGGGAGACCCAGTACTTC. This encodes CASSLGASRETQYF. The whole variable domain, filled in from reference TRBV7-2 and TRBJ2-5, reads GAGVSQSPSNKVTEKGKDVELRCDPISGHTALYWYRQSLGQGLEFLIYFQGNSAPDKSGLPSDRFSAERTGGSVSTLTIQRTQQEDSAVYLCASSLGASRETQYFGPGTRLLVL.

V and J are TRBV7-2 and TRBJ1-2; no clear D gene. Per germline, CDR1 SGHTA and CDR2 FQGNSA. CDR3 length: 14 residues. Trimming cost V 6 bases and J 4 bases, with 15 bases left between them. For the CDR3, the DNA is TGTGCCAGCAGTTTACACGAGGGTAGCTATGGCTACACCTTC. It encodes CASSLHEGSYGYTF. Full variable domain (rest looked up from reference TRBV7-2 and TRBJ1-2): GAGVSQSPSNKVTEKGKDVELRCDPISGHTALYWYRQSLGQGLEFLIYFQGNSAPDKSGLPSDRFSAERTGGSVSTLTIQRTQQEDSAVYLCASSLHEGSYGYTFGSGTRLTVV.

Regarding this clonotype: One junction end disagrees with the germline gene, perhaps due to a read error. The V and J genes are TRBV10-3 and TRBJ2-7, with 7 nucleotides matching TRBD1. The germline V gene encodes CDR1 ENHRY and CDR2 SYGVKD. The CDR3 extends over 13 amino acids. CDR3 coding DNA: TGTGCCACCAGTGATTTCACAGGGGACGAGCAGTACTTC. Its translation is CATSDFTGDEQYF.

This clonotype came up many times. V usage is TRBV11-2 and J usage is TRBJ2-2; D is unclear. V shed 5 bases and J shed 4 bases, with 8 bases lying between them. Looked up from germline, CDR1 is SGHAT and CDR2 is FQNNGV. The CDR3 runs 13 residues. This CDR3 is CASSGMVTGELFF. CDR3 bases: TGTGCCAGCAGCGGGATGGTCACCGGGGAGCTGTTTTTT.

The chain uses TRBV20-1 and TRBJ2-3, with D unresolved. Germline V gene lookup returns CDR1 DFQATT and CDR2 SNEGSKA (reference sequence). V was cut by 1 base and J by 2 bases, with 10 bases left in between. This CDR3 is 14 amino acids long. CDR3 region: CSARGGGSTDTQYF. CDR3 nucleotides: TGCAGTGCTAGAGGCGGTGGATCCACAGATACGCAGTATTTT.

There are many counts of this clonotype. The rearrangement joins TRBV4-3 to TRBJ2-7, with unresolved D. Germline CDR1 and CDR2: LGHNA and YSLEER. The CDR3 sequence is 14 residues long. V was pared by 0 bases and J by 1 base, with 7 bases between. In DNA, the CDR3 is TGCGCCAGCAGCCAAGATTACTTTTCCTACGAGCAGTACTTC. Translation gives CASSQDYFSYEQYF.

This clonotype was seen repeatedly, ten times or more. The V gene is TRBV6-5, the J gene TRBJ1-4; D uncertain. Germline loops: CDR1 MNHEY, CDR2 SVGAGI. Trimming cost V 9 bases and J 1 base, with 15 bases left between them. The CDR3 is 15 residues long. CDR3 nucleotide sequence: TGTGCCAGTGCCGGGTATAAGGGAACTAATGAAAAACTGTTTTTT. Its translation is CASAGYKGTNEKLFF.

As for this clonotype: A much bigger clone sits one base away, suggesting this may be a read error. This rearrangement joins TRBV5-6 to TRBJ2-5, with 7 nucleotides matching TRBD2. This CDR3 comprises 14 residues. The V and J ends lost 4 bases and 5 bases, in that order; junction bases with no gene match: 8. Germline V gene lookup returns CDR1 SGHDT and CDR2 YYEEEE. CDR3 region: CASSPGLVGETQYF. In nucleotides, the CDR3 is TGTGCCAGCAGCCCCGGACTAGTTGGGGAGACCCAGTACTTC.